This T cell receptor beta chain came from a study of blood T cell repertoires in COVID-19. The data were produced by immunoSEQ multiplex PCR, yet TCRdb's version contains in-frame clones alone and is incomplete. The table includes over 450,000 clones, 89% detected once. Material for sequencing was peripheral blood. The sequence came from a man between 18 and 29 years old with COVID-19, enrolled during active disease.

CDR3 in amino acids: CASSPSSGGSQETQYF. CDR3 sequence (DNA): TGTGCCAGCAGCCCGTCTAGCGGGGGGAGCCAAGAGACCCAGTACTTC. V gene TRBV14 combines with J gene TRBJ2-5, with 11 bases lining up with TRBD2. CDR1 and CDR2 from the germline V gene are SGHDN and FVKESK. J gave up 1 base and V 4 bases, and 5 bases lay outside the gene matches. The CDR3 is made up of 16 amino acids.